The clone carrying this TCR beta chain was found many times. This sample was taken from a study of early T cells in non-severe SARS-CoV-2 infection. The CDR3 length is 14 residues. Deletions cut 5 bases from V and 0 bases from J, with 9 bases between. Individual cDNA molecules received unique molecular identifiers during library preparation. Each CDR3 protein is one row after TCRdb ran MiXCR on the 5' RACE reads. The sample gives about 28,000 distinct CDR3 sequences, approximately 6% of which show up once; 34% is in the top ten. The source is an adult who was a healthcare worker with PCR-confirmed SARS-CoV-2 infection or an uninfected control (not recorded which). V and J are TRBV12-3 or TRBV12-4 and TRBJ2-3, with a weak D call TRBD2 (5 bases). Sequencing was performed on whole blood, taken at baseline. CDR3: CASSPRGSTDTQYF. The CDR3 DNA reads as TGTGCCAGCAGTCCCCGGGGTAGCACAGATACGCAGTATTTT.